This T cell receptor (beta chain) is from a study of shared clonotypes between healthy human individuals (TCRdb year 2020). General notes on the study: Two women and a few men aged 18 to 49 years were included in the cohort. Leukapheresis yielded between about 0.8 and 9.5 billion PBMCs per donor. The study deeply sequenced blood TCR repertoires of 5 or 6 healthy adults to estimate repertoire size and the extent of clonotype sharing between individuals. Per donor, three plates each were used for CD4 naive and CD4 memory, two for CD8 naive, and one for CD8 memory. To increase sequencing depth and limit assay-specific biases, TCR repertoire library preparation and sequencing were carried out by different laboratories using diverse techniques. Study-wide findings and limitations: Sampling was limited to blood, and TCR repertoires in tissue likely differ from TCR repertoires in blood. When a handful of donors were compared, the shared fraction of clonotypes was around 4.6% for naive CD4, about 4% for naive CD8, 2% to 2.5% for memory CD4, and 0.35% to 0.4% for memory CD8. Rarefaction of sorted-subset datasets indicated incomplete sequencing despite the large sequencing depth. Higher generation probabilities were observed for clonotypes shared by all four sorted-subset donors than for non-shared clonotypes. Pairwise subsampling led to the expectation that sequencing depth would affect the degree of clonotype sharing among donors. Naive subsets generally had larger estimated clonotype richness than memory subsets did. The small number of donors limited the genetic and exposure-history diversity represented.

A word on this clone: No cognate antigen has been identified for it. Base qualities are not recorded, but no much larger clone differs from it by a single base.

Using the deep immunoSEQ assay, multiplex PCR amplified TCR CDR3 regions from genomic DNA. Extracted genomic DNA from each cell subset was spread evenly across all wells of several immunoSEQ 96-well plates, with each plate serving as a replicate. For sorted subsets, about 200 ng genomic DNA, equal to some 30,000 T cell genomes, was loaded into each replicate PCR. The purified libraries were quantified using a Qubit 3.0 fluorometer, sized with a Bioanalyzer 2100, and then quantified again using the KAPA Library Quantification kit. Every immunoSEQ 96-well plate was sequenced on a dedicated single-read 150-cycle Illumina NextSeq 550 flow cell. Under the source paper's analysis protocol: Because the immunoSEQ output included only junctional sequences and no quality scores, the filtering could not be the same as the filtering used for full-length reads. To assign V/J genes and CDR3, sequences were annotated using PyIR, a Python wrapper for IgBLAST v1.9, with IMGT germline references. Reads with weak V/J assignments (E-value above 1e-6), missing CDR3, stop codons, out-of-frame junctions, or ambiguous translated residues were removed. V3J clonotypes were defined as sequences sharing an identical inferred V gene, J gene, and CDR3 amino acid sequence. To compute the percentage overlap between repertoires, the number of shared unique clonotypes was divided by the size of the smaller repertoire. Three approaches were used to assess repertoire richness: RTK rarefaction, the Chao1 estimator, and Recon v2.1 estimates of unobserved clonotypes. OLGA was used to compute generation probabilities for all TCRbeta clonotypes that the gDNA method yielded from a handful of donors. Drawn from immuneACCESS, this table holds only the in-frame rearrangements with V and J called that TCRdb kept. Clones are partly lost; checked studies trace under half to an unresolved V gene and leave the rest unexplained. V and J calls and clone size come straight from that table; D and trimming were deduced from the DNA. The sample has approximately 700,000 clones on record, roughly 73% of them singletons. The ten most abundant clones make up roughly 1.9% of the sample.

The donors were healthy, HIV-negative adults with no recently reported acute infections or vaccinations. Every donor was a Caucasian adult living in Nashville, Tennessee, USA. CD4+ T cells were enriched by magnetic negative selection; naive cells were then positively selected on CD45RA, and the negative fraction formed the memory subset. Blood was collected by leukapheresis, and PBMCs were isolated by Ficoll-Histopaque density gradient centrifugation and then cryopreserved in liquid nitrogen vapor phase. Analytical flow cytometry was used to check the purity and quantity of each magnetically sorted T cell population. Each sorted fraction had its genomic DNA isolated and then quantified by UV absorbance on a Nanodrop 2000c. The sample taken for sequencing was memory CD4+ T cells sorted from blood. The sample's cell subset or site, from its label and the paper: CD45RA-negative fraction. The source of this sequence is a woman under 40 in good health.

The DNA is as follows: TGTGCCAGCAGAACCTCGTGGGGATCCCAAGAGACCCAGTACTTC. Its translation reads: CASRTSWGSQETQYF. The sequence is built from TRBV6-1 and TRBJ2-5, with the D gene call left open. The CDR3, from cysteine to phenylalanine, totals 15 residues. Only the CDR3 region is kept as DNA, spanning 45 bases read in frame from base 1. V lost 6 bases and J lost 1 base; the stretch between them is 15 bases long. The CDR1 and CDR2 encoded by the germline V gene are MNHNS and SASEGT.